This entry lists 20 T cell receptor beta chains sequenced from one sample in a study of blood T cell repertoires in COVID-19. Sequencing used immunoSEQ multiplex PCR; TCRdb keeps in-frame clones, though not all of them. The table lists about 59,000 clones, roughly 84% of them singletons. Input material: peripheral blood. The source of these receptors is an elderly man in a cohort sampled during active COVID-19.

This chain joins TRBV7-8 and TRBJ1-2; 7 bases fit TRBD1. Per the germline V gene, CDR1 is SGHVS and CDR2 is FQNEAQ. CDR3 length equals 13 residues. V shed 5 bases, J shed 5 bases, and the junction held 5 bases outside the gene matches. The CDR3 DNA reads as TGTGCCAGCAGCGCCGGGACAGTTTATGGCTACACCTTC. Protein: CASSAGTVYGYTF.

V and J are TRBV27 and TRBJ2-7; D might be TRBD2 (5 bases). Trimming stripped 5 bases from V and 2 bases from J, with 10 bases between. The CDR3 covers 13 residues. Germline V gene data show CDR1 as MNHEY and CDR2 as SMNVEV (reference sequence). CDR3 residues: CASSTGLPYEQYF. The CDR3 DNA follows: TGTGCCAGCAGTACCGGACTTCCCTACGAGCAGTACTTC.

The V call is TRBV30, the J call TRBJ2-1, with 9 bases identical to TRBD2. Germline CDR1 is GTSNPN and CDR2 is SVGIG (reference sequence). This CDR3 has 18 residues. V was pared by 3 bases and J by 0 bases, with 12 bases of the junction left unmatched. The DNA for the CDR3 is TGTGCCTGGAGGCGGAGCGGGGGGACGAGTTTCTCCTACAATGAGCAGTTCTTC. Translating it yields CAWRRSGGTSFSYNEQFF.

The chain has TRBV5-4 and TRBJ2-3; 10 bases are shared with TRBD1. V dropped 3 bases and J dropped 3; count of bases not matched to a gene: 4. Germline-derived CDR1 and CDR2 are SGHNT and YYREEE (reference sequence). The CDR3 length is 15 residues. CDR3 sequence: CASSSRDRGTDTQYF. In DNA, the CDR3 is TGTGCCAGCAGCTCTAGGGACAGGGGAACAGATACGCAGTATTTT.

This clone was seen once. The CDR3 DNA reads as TGTGCCTGGGGGACTAGCGGGAGGAGCTCCTACAATGAGCAGTTCTTC. Its protein is CAWGTSGRSSYNEQFF. This sequence joins TRBV30 and TRBJ2-1; 15 bases match TRBD2. The trim removed 5 bases at V and 0 bases at J, leaving 2 bases unmatched. This CDR3 has 16 residues. Germline values: CDR1 GTSNPN, CDR2 SVGIG (reference sequence). Using reference TRBV30 and TRBJ2-1 for the parts outside the CDR3, the full variable domain is SQTIHQWPATLVQPVGSPLSLECTVEGTSNPNLYWYRQAAGRGLQLLFYSVGIGQISSEVPQNLSASRPQDRQFILSSKKLLLSDSGFYLCAWGTSGRSSYNEQFFGPGTRLTVL.

The chain carries TRBV7-2 and TRBJ2-7; TRBD1 agrees at 11 bases. The CDR3 totals 14 residues. Germline V gene lookup returns CDR1 SGHTA and CDR2 FQGNSA. J gave up 7 bases and V 3 bases, and 5 bases lay outside the gene matches. The CDR3: CASSFGTGGREQYF. In nucleotides, the CDR3 is TGTGCCAGCAGCTTTGGGACAGGGGGAAGGGAGCAGTACTTC. The full variable domain, with the rest looked up from reference TRBV7-2 and TRBJ2-7, is GAGVSQSPSNKVTEKGKDVELRCDPISGHTALYWYRQSLGQGLEFLIYFQGNSAPDKSGLPSDRFSAERTGGSVSTLTIQRTQQEDSAVYLCASSFGTGGREQYFGPGTRLTVT.

The V gene is TRBV7-3, the J gene TRBJ2-7, with D perhaps TRBD1 (6 bases). CDR1 is SGHTA and CDR2 is FQGTGA in the germline V gene. Trimming took off 2 bases at V and 4 bases at J, with 12 bases between the two ends. This CDR3 comprises 14 residues. CDR3 sequence (DNA): TGTGCCAGCAGCTTAGGGGGCCGGGAATACGAGCAGTACTTC. Its protein product is CASSLGGREYEQYF. Looking up the rest from reference TRBV7-3 and TRBJ2-7 gives the full variable domain: GAGVSQTPSNKVTEKGKYVELRCDPISGHTALYWYRQSLGQGPEFLIYFQGTGAADDSGLPNDRFFAVRPEGSVSTLKIQRTERGDSAVYLCASSLGGREYEQYFGPGTRLTVT.

The chain couples TRBV7-8 to TRBJ2-7; 8 bases align to TRBD2. Trimming cost V 0 bases and J 2 bases; bases outside gene matches: 9. The CDR3 covers 17 residues. Germline V gene sequence: CDR1 SGHVS, CDR2 FQNEAQ. CDR3 sequence (DNA): TGTGCCAGCAGCTTAGCGCGAGGTAGCGGGGTCCCCTACGAGCAGTACTTC. Encoded protein: CASSLARGSGVPYEQYF.

The count of this clone is one. V is TRBV4-1 and J is TRBJ1-2, with D possibly TRBD1 on 6 matching bases. In germline, CDR1 is MGHRA, CDR2 YSYEKL. Trimming shortened V by 4 bases and J by 4 bases, and 16 bases separated the two germline ends. The CDR3 runs to 15 residues. As DNA, the CDR3 is TGCGCCAGCAGCCGACCTTCAGGGGATAGCTATGGCTACACCTTC. Translation gives CASSRPSGDSYGYTF.

V gene TRBV10-3 combines with J gene TRBJ2-2; 10 nucleotides line up with TRBD1. This CDR3 is built from 16 residues. Losses at the gene ends were 6 bases for V and 0 bases for J; bases not matched to a gene: 4. From germline, CDR1 is ENHRY and CDR2 SYGVKD. The CDR3 bases are TGTGCCATCAGGGGACAGGGGTCATCGAACACCGGGGAGCTGTTTTTT. Protein product: CAIRGQGSSNTGELFF.

This clone was seen just once. The chain carries TRBV7-2 and TRBJ2-1; 11 bases are shared with TRBD2. CDR3 length: 15 amino acids. V gave up 5 bases and J gave up 2 bases; unmatched junction bases: 2. Germline CDR1 and CDR2: SGHTA and FQGNSA. CDR3 loop: CASSSSGGAYNEQFF. The CDR3 coding sequence is TGTGCCAGCAGCAGTAGCGGGGGGGCCTACAATGAGCAGTTCTTC.

The chain joins TRBV6-5 to TRBJ1-2, with 11 bases lining up with TRBD1. V was pared by 4 bases and J by 12 bases, with 7 bases of the junction left unmatched. The germline V gene has CDR1 MNHEY and CDR2 SVGAGI. This CDR3 comprises 13 residues. This chain's CDR3 is CASSSGTGGANTF. CDR3 DNA: TGTGCCAGCAGTTCCGGGACAGGGGGTGCGAACACCTTC.

The chain recombines TRBV4-1 with TRBJ1-2; D not resolved. This CDR3 comprises 15 residues. In germline, CDR1 is MGHRA, CDR2 YSYEKL. V was trimmed by 0 bases and J by 0 bases, leaving 8 bases between them. The CDR3 bases are TGCGCCAGCAGCCAAGATTCCCGGTCTAACTATGGCTACACCTTC. Translated, it gives CASSQDSRSNYGYTF.

The chain recombines TRBV6-2 or TRBV6-3 with TRBJ1-3; the match to TRBD1 covers 7 bases. J was trimmed by 0 bases and V by 5 bases; bases with no gene match: 7. CDR3 length: 16 residues. Germline CDR1 MNHEY, CDR2 SVGEGT. The CDR3 is CASSMGQPVSGNTIYF. The CDR3 nucleotides are TGTGCCAGCAGTATGGGACAGCCCGTCTCTGGAAACACCATATATTTT.

V and J are TRBV7-3 and TRBJ2-5; 8 bases map to TRBD2. The CDR3 is 16 residues long. CDR1 is SGHTA, CDR2 FQGTGA, per germline. V dropped 1 base and J dropped 5; count of bases not matched to a gene: 9. Here the CDR3 DNA reads TGTGCCAGCAGCTTAAATTCGGGAGGGCCGGGTGAGACCCAGTACTTC. Protein sequence: CASSLNSGGPGETQYF.

CDR3: CASSTLQGNTEAFF. CDR3 coding DNA: TGTGCCAGCAGTACGTTACAGGGGAACACTGAAGCTTTCTTT. This chain links TRBV27 with TRBJ1-1, with a weak D call TRBD1 (6 bases). V lost 5 bases, J lost 1 base, and 11 bases lay in between. The CDR3 is 14 residues long. Germline values: CDR1 MNHEY, CDR2 SMNVEV (reference sequence).

The chain couples TRBV7-8 to TRBJ2-7; 7 bases fit TRBD1. Germline V gene data show CDR1 as SGHVS and CDR2 as FQNEAQ. The CDR3 length is 16 residues. V trimming: 1 base; J trimming: 4 bases; junction bases outside the gene matches: 10. The CDR3 loop is CASSLGGRGWEYEQYF. In nucleotides, the CDR3 is TGTGCCAGCAGCTTAGGGGGCAGGGGGTGGGAGTACGAGCAGTACTTC.

V gene TRBV12-5 combines with J gene TRBJ1-2; D is undetermined. V shed 4 bases and J shed 4 bases, with 13 bases lying between them. Germline CDR1 and CDR2: LGHNT and FRNRAP. The CDR3 length is 14 residues. The DNA of the CDR3 is TGTGCTAGTGGTTCCCCCCCGGGGTCCTATGGCTACACCTTC. It codes for CASGSPPGSYGYTF.

The rearrangement links TRBV9 to TRBJ2-1, with D possibly being TRBD2 (5 bases). CDR1 SGDLS and CDR2 YYNGEE come from the germline V gene. Trimming pared 3 bases from V and 0 bases from J, leaving 10 bases between. This CDR3 has 15 residues. The CDR3 here is CASSGLPYSYNEQFF. For the CDR3, the DNA is TGTGCCAGCAGCGGACTACCTTACTCCTACAATGAGCAGTTCTTC.

The CDR3 loop reads CASDIQGARGYTF. The CDR3 region has the DNA TGTGCCAGCGATATTCAGGGGGCGCGGGGCTACACCTTC. The rearrangement joins TRBV2 to TRBJ1-2; 8 bases line up with TRBD1. V lost 8 bases, J lost 8 bases, and 10 bases stayed unmatched. In germline, CDR1 is SNHLY, CDR2 FYNNEI. The CDR3 length is 13 residues.